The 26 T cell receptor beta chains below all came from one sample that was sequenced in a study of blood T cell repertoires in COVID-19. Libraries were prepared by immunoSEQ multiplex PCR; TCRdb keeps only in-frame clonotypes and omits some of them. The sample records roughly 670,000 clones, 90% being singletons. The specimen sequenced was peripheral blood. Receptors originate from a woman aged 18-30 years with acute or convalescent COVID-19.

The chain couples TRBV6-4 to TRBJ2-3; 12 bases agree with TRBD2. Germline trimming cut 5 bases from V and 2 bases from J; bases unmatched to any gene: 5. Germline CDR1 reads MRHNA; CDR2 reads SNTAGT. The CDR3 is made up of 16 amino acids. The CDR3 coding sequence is TGTGCCAGCAGTTCGACTAGCGGGGGATCCACAGATACGCAGTATTTT. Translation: CASSSTSGGSTDTQYF.

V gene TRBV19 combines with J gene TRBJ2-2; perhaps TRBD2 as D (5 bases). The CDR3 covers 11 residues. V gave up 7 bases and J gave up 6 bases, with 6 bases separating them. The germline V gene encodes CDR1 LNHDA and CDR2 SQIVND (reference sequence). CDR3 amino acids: CASKRSGELFF. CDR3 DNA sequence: TGTGCCAGTAAGCGGTCCGGGGAGCTGTTTTTT.

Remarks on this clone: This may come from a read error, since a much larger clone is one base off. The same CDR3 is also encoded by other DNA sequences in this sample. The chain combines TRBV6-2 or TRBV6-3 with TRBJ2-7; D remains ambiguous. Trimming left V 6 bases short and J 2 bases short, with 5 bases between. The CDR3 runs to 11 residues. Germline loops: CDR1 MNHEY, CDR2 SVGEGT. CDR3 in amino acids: CASSPAYEQYF. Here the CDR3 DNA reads TGTGCCAGCAGCCCCGCCTACGAGCAGTACTTC.

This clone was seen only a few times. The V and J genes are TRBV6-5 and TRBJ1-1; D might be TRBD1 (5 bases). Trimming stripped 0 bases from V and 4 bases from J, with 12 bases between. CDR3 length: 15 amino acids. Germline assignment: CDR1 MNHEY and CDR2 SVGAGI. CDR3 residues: CASSYSGQGSTEAFF. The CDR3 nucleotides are TGTGCCAGCAGTTACTCGGGGCAGGGCAGCACTGAAGCTTTCTTT.

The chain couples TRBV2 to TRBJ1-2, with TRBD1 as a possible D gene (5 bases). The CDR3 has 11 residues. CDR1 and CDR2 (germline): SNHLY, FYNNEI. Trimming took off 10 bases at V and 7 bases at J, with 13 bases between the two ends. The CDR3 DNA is TGTGCCACCTGGGGGGTTTCTGGCTACACCTTC. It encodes CATWGVSGYTF.

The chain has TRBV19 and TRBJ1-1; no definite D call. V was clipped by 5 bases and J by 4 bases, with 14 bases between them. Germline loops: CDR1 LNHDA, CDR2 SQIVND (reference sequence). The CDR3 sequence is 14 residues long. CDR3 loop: CASSPALRGTEAFF. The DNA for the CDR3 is TGTGCCAGTAGTCCAGCCCTAAGAGGCACTGAAGCTTTCTTT.

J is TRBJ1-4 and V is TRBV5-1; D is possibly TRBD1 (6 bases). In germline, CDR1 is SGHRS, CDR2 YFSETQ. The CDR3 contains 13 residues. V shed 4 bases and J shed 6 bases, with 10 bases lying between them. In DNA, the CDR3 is TGCGCCAGCAGCGGAAGGACAGATGAAAAACTGTTTTTT. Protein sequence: CASSGRTDEKLFF. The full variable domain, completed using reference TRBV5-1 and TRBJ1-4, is KAGVTQTPRYLIKTRGQQVTLSCSPISGHRSVSWYQQTPGQGLQFLFEYFSETQRNKGNFPGRFSGRQFSNSRSEMNVSTLELGDSALYLCASSGRTDEKLFFGSGTQLSVL.

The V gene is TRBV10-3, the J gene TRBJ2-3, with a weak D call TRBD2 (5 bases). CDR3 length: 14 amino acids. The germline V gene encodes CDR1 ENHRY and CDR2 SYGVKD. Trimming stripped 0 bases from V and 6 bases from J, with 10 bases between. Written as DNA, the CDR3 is TGTGCCATCAGTGAGTCGGCAAGCGGTGATACGCAGTATTTT. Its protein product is CAISESASGDTQYF.

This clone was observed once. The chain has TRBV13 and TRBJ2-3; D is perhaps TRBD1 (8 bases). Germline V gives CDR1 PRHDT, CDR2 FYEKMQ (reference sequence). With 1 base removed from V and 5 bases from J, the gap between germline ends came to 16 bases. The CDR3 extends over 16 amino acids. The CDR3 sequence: CASSLEQGGAIDTQYF. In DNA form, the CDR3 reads TGTGCCAGCAGCTTAGAACAGGGGGGGGCCATAGATACGCAGTATTTT. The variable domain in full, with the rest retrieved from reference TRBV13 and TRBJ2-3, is AAGVIQSPRHLIKEKRETATLKCYPIPRHDTVYWYQQGPGQDPQFLISFYEKMQSDKGSIPDRFSAQQFSDYHSELNMSSLELGDSALYFCASSLEQGGAIDTQYFGPGTRLTVL.

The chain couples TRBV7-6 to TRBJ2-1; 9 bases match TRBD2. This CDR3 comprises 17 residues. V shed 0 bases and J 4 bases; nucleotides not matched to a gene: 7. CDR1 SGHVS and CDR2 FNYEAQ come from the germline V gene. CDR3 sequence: CASSLANLAGQYNEQFF. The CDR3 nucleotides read TGTGCCAGCAGCTTAGCGAATCTAGCGGGGCAATACAATGAGCAGTTCTTC.

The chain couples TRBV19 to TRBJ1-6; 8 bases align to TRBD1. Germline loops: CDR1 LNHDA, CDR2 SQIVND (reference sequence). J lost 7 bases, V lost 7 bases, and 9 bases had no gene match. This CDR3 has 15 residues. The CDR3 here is CASTPSGGRNSPLHF. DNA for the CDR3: TGTGCCAGTACTCCCTCAGGGGGCCGAAATTCACCCCTCCACTTT.

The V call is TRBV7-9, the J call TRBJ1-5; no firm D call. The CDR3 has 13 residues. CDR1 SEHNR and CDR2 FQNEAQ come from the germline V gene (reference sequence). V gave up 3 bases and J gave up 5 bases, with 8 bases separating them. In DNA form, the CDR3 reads TGTGCCAGCAGCTTGATTGAGGATCAGCCCCAGCATTTT. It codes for CASSLIEDQPQHF. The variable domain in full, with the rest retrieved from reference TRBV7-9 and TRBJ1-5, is DTGVSQNPRHKITKRGQNVTFRCDPISEHNRLYWYRQTLGQGPEFLTYFQNEAQLEKSRLLSDRFSAERPKGSFSTLEIQRTEQGDSAMYLCASSLIEDQPQHFGDGTRLSIL.

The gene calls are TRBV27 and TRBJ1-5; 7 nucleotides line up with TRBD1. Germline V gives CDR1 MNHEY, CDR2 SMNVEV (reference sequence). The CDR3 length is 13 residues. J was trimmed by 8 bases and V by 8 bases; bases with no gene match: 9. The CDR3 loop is CASGRGSVEPQHF. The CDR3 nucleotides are TGTGCCAGCGGCAGGGGGTCTGTGGAGCCCCAGCATTTT.

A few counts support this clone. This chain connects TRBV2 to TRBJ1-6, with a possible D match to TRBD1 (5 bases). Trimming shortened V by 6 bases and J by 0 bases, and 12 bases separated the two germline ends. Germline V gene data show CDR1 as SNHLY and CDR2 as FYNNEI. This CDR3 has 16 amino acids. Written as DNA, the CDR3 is TGTGCCAGCAGGGGGACTGTTTCCTCCTATAATTCACCCCTCCACTTT. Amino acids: CASRGTVSSYNSPLHF.

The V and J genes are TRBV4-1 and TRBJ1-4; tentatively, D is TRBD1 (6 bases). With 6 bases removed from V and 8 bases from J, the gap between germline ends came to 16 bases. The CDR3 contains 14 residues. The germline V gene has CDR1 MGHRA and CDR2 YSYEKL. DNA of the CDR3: TGCGCCAGCAGTCACAGGGATAGTCAGGAAAAACTGTTTTTT. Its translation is CASSHRDSQEKLFF.

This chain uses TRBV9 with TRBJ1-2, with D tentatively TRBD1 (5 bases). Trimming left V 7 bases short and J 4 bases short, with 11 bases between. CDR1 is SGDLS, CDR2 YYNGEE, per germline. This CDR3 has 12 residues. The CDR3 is CASGGGIYGYTF. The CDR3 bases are TGTGCCAGCGGGGGAGGGATCTATGGCTACACCTTC.

The CDR3 sequence: CASSHGGEGNREQYF. In DNA, the CDR3 is TGTGCCAGCTCGCACGGAGGGGAAGGGAATCGGGAGCAGTACTTC. The chain carries TRBV28 and TRBJ2-7; D is possibly TRBD2 (6 bases). Germline CDR1 reads MDHEN; CDR2 reads SYDVKM. The CDR3 totals 15 residues. Trimming pared 8 bases from V and 7 bases from J, leaving 24 bases between.

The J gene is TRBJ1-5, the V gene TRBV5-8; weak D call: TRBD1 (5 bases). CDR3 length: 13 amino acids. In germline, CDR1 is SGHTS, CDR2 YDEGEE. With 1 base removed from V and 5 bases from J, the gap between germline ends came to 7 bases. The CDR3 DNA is TGTGCCAGCAGCTTGTACAGGTATCAGCCCCAGCATTTT. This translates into CASSLYRYQPQHF.

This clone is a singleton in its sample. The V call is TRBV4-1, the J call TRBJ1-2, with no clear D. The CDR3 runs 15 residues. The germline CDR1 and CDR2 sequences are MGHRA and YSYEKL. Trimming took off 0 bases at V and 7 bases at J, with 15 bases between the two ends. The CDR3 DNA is TGCGCCAGCAGCCAAGATAGCGGGGTTCAACGTGGCTACACCTTC. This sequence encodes CASSQDSGVQRGYTF.

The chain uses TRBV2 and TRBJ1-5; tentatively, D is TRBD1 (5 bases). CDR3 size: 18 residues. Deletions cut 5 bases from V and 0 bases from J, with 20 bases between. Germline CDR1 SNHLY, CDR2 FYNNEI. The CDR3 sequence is CASSSAGGKSFSNQPQHF. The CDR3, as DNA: TGTGCCAGCAGTAGCGCCGGGGGGAAATCTTTTAGCAATCAGCCCCAGCATTTT.

This chain's CDR3 is CASSEQGTRDTGELFF. DNA of the CDR3: TGTGCCAGCAGCGAACAGGGGACAAGGGACACCGGGGAGCTGTTTTTT. The chain joins TRBV6-4 to TRBJ2-2; 7 bases are shared with TRBD1. The CDR3 has 16 residues. V gave up 6 bases and J gave up 3 bases; unmatched junction bases: 10. Per the germline V gene, CDR1 is MRHNA and CDR2 is SNTAGT.

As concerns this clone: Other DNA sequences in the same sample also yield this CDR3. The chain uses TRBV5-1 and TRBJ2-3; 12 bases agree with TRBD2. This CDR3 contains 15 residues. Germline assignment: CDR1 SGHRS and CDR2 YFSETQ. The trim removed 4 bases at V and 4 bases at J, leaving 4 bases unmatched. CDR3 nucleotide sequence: TGCGCCAGCAGCACCCTAGCGGGGGGGCCAGATACGCAGTATTTT. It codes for CASSTLAGGPDTQYF.

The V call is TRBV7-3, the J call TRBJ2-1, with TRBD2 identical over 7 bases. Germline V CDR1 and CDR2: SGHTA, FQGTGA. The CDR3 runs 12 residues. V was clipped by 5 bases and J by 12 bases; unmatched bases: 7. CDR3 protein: CASSPTAGVQFF. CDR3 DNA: TGTGCCAGCAGCCCCACTGCGGGGGTGCAGTTCTTC.

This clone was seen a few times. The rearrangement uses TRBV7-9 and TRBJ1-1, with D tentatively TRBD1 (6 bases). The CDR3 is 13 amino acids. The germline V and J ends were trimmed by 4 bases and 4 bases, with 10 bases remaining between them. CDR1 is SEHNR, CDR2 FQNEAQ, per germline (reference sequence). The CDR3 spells CASSSDSLTEAFF. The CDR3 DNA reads TGTGCCAGCAGCTCGGACAGCCTCACTGAAGCTTTCTTT.

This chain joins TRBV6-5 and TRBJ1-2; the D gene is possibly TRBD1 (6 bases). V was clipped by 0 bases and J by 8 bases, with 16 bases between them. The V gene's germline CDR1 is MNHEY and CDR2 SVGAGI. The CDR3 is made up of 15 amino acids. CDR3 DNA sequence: TGTGCCAGCAGTTACTCCTACAGGGTCGCAGGCGGCTACACCTTC. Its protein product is CASSYSYRVAGGYTF.

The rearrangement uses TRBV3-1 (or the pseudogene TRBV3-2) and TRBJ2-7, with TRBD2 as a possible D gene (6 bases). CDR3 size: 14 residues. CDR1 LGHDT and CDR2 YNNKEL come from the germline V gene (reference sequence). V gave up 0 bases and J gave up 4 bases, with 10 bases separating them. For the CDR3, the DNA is TGTGCCAGCAGCCAAGAGGAGGGAACGTACGAGCAGTACTTC. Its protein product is CASSQEEGTYEQYF.